This T cell receptor beta chain was recovered during a study of radiation and T cells in renal cell carcinoma. Points from the study as a whole: In blood, top tumor clones expanded by 2 weeks, shrinking by 4.

Germline loops: CDR1 MDHEN, CDR2 SYDVKM. This CDR3 has 11 amino acids. Described time point: blood 4 weeks post-SBRT, at nephrectomy. Treatment given: 15 Gy SBRT to primary tumor, nephrectomy 4 weeks later. Nephrectomy followed 15 Gy stereotactic body radiation by 4 weeks. After SBRT, blood was collected at 2 and 4 weeks, plus baseline. The tumor was a clear cell renal cell carcinoma. A word on this clone: What it binds is not known. The junction departs from germline at one end; a sequencing error may be responsible.

Here immunoSEQ multiplex PCR was the method, and the copy in TCRdb shows in-frame clones only, minus some. Here the sample spans around 81,000 clones, over 80% being singletons. This TCR derives from a man over 45 with renal cell carcinoma. The chain joins TRBV28 to TRBJ2-7; D not certain. Sequenced material: blood, taken from a patient whose treatment included radiotherapy and nephrectomy. For the CDR3, the DNA is TGTGCCAGCACCTACTCCAACGAGCAGTACTTC. It yields the protein CASTYSNEQYF.